These 20 T cell receptor beta chains share one sample of origin, sequenced in a study of T cell repertoires in MIS-A myocarditis. Produced via immunoSEQ multiplex PCR; TCRdb's table is partial and in-frame only. Among around 10,000 clones, roughly 91% were seen once, and the ten largest hold approximately 2%. The sequencing input was thoracic lymph node tissue obtained at autopsy. These receptors all come from a man between 18 and 35 years old with fulminant myocarditis from multisystem inflammatory syndrome in adults (MIS-A) after COVID-19.

The chain uses TRBV27 and TRBJ2-1; D perhaps matches TRBD1 (6 bases). V was cut by 6 bases and J by 7 bases, with 13 bases left in between. The CDR3 is made up of 13 amino acids. Per the germline V gene, CDR1 is MNHEY and CDR2 is SMNVEV (reference sequence). The CDR3 region is CASRSNRVNEQFF. CDR3 sequence (DNA): TGTGCCAGCAGATCGAACAGGGTTAATGAGCAGTTCTTC.

The chain recombines TRBV5-4 with TRBJ1-5; the D is unclear. This CDR3 contains 13 residues. Trimming shortened V by 0 bases and J by 4 bases, and 5 bases separated the two germline ends. Germline V gene data show CDR1 as SGHNT and CDR2 as YYREEE (reference sequence). The CDR3 loop reads CASSLDPNQPQHF. CDR3 coding DNA: TGTGCCAGCAGCTTGGACCCAAATCAGCCCCAGCATTTT.

The chain joins TRBV5-6 to TRBJ1-2; possible D gene TRBD1, 6 bases. This CDR3 region has 14 residues. V lost 7 bases to trimming and J lost 4 bases, with 17 bases between them. The germline V gene encodes CDR1 SGHDT and CDR2 YYEEEE. CDR3 sequence reads: CASHRGAVSYGYTF. The CDR3 DNA follows: TGTGCCAGCCATCGGGGGGCCGTTAGCTATGGCTACACCTTC.

The V and J genes are TRBV24-1 and TRBJ2-3; no clear D gene. CDR1 is KGHDR and CDR2 is SFDVKD in the germline V gene. The CDR3 is 13 amino acids. V lost 3 bases and J lost 1, with 4 bases in between. The CDR3 DNA follows: TGTGCCACCAGTGATAGGGGCACAGATACGCAGTATTTT. Its translation: CATSDRGTDTQYF.

The chain carries TRBV6-5 and TRBJ1-2; D perhaps matches TRBD1 (5 bases). The CDR3 extends over 15 amino acids. V lost 8 bases, J lost 4 bases, and 20 bases lay in between. Germline CDR1 MNHEY, CDR2 SVGAGI. Here the CDR3 reads CASSRKGRGGYGYTF. The CDR3, as DNA: TGTGCCAGCTCCCGGAAGGGGCGGGGGGGCTATGGCTACACCTTC.

V gene TRBV10-3 combines with J gene TRBJ1-2; TRBD1 matches 10 bases. Looked up from germline, CDR1 is ENHRY and CDR2 is SYGVKD. The CDR3 is 15 residues long. V lost 0 bases to trimming and J lost 6 bases; unmatched junction nucleotides: 4. The CDR3 protein is CAISESRDRGDGYTF. The CDR3 DNA sequence: TGTGCCATCAGTGAGTCTAGGGACAGGGGAGATGGCTACACCTTC.

This clone was picked up one time. The chain recombines TRBV19 with TRBJ2-1, with TRBD2 matching over 10 bases. The junction had 7 bases not matched to a gene; V was cut back by 5 bases and J by 3 bases. CDR3 length equals 16 residues. Germline V gene data show CDR1 as LNHDA and CDR2 as SQIVND (reference sequence). As DNA, the CDR3 is TGTGCCAGTAGTCCTATTACTAGCGGGATCTACAATGAGCAGTTCTTC. Amino acids: CASSPITSGIYNEQFF. The whole variable domain, remainder taken from reference TRBV19 and TRBJ2-1, is DGGITQSPKYLFRKEGQNVTLSCEQNLNHDAMYWYRQDPGQGLRLIYYSQIVNDFQKGDIAEGYSVSREKKESFPLTVTSAQKNPTAFYLCASSPITSGIYNEQFFGPGTRLTVL.

The chain combines TRBV3-1 (or the pseudogene TRBV3-2) with TRBJ1-3; tentatively, D is TRBD1 (5 bases). Per germline, CDR1 LGHDT and CDR2 YNNKEL (reference sequence). There are 15 residues in the CDR3. Trimming took 7 bases from V and 2 from J, leaving 15 bases between them. The CDR3 reads CASTTTGGTGNTIYF. The CDR3 bases are TGTGCCAGCACCACCACAGGAGGGACTGGAAACACCATATATTTT.

The V and J genes are TRBV19 and TRBJ1-5, with D maybe TRBD1 (6 bases). Trimming took 2 bases from V and 4 from J, leaving 21 bases between them. CDR1 is LNHDA and CDR2 is SQIVND in the germline V gene (reference sequence). This CDR3 region has 18 residues. The CDR3 is CASSIFKGGSDQNQPQHF. In nucleotides, the CDR3 is TGTGCCAGTAGTATATTTAAGGGGGGGTCAGACCAGAATCAGCCCCAGCATTTT.

CDR3 DNA sequence: TGTGCCAGCAGCTACTCCGGGACAGCCCAAGAGACCCAGTACTTC. Translating it yields CASSYSGTAQETQYF. This sequence joins TRBV5-5 and TRBJ2-5; 7 nucleotides agree with TRBD1. Unmatched junction bases numbered 6, after V lost 3 bases and J lost 1 base. The germline CDR1 and CDR2 sequences are SGHKS and YYEKEE (reference sequence). The CDR3 contains 15 residues. The full variable domain, rest sourced from reference TRBV5-5 and TRBJ2-5, is DAGVTQSPTHLIKTRGQQVTLRCSPISGHKSVSWYQQVLGQGPQFIFQYYEKEERGRGNFPDRFSARQFPNYSSELNVNALLLGDSALYLCASSYSGTAQETQYFGPGTRLLVL.

The rearrangement joins TRBV11-2 to TRBJ2-7, with D perhaps TRBD2 (6 bases). Per germline, CDR1 SGHAT and CDR2 FQNNGV. Trimming cost V 5 bases and J 6 bases, with 14 bases left between them. The CDR3 is made up of 13 amino acids. The CDR3 region is CASSAGFGSEQYF. Here the CDR3 DNA reads TGTGCCAGCAGCGCGGGGTTTGGGAGCGAGCAGTACTTC. Full variable domain (remainder filled in from reference TRBV11-2 and TRBJ2-7): EAGVAQSPRYKIIEKRQSVAFWCNPISGHATLYWYQQILGQGPKLLIQFQNNGVVDDSQLPKDRFSAERLKGVDSTLKIQPAKLEDSAVYLCASSAGFGSEQYFGPGTRLTVT.

This sequence joins TRBV5-4 and TRBJ2-1, with 7 positions matching TRBD1. This CDR3 region has 16 residues. V lost 1 base to trimming and J lost 6 bases; unmatched junction nucleotides: 10. The germline V gene has CDR1 SGHNT and CDR2 YYREEE (reference sequence). CDR3 amino acids: CASSLQGVSVSNEQFF. DNA for the CDR3: TGTGCCAGCAGCTTGCAGGGGGTGAGTGTGAGCAATGAGCAGTTCTTC.

This clone appeared once. The J gene is TRBJ2-2, the V gene TRBV12-3 or TRBV12-4; a possible D gene is TRBD1 (5 bases). V was shortened by 7 bases and J by 4 bases, with 7 bases between the two germline ends. The CDR3 contains 12 residues. As DNA, the CDR3 is TGTGCCAGCAAGGGGTCCACCGGGGAGCTGTTTTTT. Its protein is CASKGSTGELFF.

The chain combines TRBV6-6 with TRBJ2-2; D may be TRBD1 (6 bases). Trimming took 6 bases from V and 6 from J, leaving 20 bases between them. Germline V gene sequence: CDR1 MNHNY, CDR2 SVGAGI (reference sequence). The CDR3 loop spans 16 amino acids. The chain's CDR3 is CASRDHQGTLSGELFF. The CDR3 bases are TGTGCCAGCAGAGACCATCAGGGGACACTGTCCGGGGAGCTGTTTTTT.

The CDR3 nucleotides read TGTGCCACCAGCAGATTGAAGGGGGCGGACTATGGCTACACCTTC. It codes for CATSRLKGADYGYTF. The rearrangement links TRBV15 to TRBJ1-2; 7 bases align to TRBD1. The J segment lost 3 bases and the V segment lost 2 bases, leaving 6 bases of the junction unmatched. This CDR3 spans 15 amino acids. Germline lookup yields CDR1 LNHNV and CDR2 YYDKDF (reference sequence).

This clone showed up just a few times. The rearrangement uses TRBV12-3 or TRBV12-4 and TRBJ1-1; a possible D gene is TRBD1 (5 bases). The V end was cut by 5 bases, the J end by 8 bases, with 15 bases between. The CDR3 consists of 13 residues. The CDR3, as DNA: TGTGCCAGCAGTCAGGGTATCCCTCGCGAAGCTTTCTTT. Amino acids: CASSQGIPREAFF.

This clone has only a few counts. For the CDR3, the DNA is TGTGCCAGCAGCCCCACCACCTATGGCTACACCTTC. Its translation is CASSPTTYGYTF. The chain uses TRBV9 and TRBJ1-2; no clear D. V gave up 4 bases and J gave up 4 bases, with 8 bases separating them. This CDR3 comprises 12 residues. The V gene's germline CDR1 is SGDLS and CDR2 YYNGEE.

This clone was seen a single time. The junction differs from germline at one of its ends, possibly a read error. The rearrangement joins TRBV7-8 to TRBJ2-7; the D gene is possibly TRBD2 (5 bases). This CDR3 contains 17 residues. The V gene's germline CDR1 is SGHVS and CDR2 FQNEAQ. The DNA for the CDR3 is TGTGCCAGCAGCCTAGCATCAACCGGAGAGGTAGCCTACGAGCAGTACTTC. Translated: CASSLASTGEVAYEQYF.

The V call is TRBV10-3, the J call TRBJ2-7, with D tentatively TRBD2 (5 bases). The germline V and J ends were trimmed by 4 bases and 0 bases, with 10 bases remaining between them. The germline V gene has CDR1 ENHRY and CDR2 SYGVKD. The CDR3 covers 14 residues. CDR3 sequence reads: CAISGGQTSYEQYF. CDR3 sequence (DNA): TGTGCCATCAGTGGCGGGCAGACCTCCTACGAGCAGTACTTC.

J is TRBJ1-1 and V is TRBV28; D is unclear. V was shortened by 6 bases and J by 4 bases, with 21 bases between the two germline ends. CDR1 and CDR2 (germline): MDHEN, SYDVKM. This CDR3 region has 16 residues. The CDR3 loop is CASRGFSSPGGTEAFF. In DNA form, the CDR3 reads TGTGCCAGCAGGGGATTTAGTTCCCCAGGAGGCACTGAAGCTTTCTTT.